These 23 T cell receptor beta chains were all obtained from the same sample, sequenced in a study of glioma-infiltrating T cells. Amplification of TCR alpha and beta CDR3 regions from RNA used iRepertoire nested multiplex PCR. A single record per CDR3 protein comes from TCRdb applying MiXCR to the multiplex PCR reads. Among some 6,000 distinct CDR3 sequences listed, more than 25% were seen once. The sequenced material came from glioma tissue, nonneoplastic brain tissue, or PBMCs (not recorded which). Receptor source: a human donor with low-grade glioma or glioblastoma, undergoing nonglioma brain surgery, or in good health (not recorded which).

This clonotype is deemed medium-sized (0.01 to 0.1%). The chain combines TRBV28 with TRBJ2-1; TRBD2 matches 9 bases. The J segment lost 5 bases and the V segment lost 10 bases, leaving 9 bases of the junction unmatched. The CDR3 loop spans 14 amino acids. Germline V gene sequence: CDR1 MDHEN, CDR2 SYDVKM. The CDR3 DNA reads TGTGCCACCAGATTAGCGGGAGTTAACAATGAGCAGTTCTTC. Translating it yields CATRLAGVNNEQFF. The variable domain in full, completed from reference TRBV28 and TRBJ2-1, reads DVKVTQSSRYLVKRTGEKVFLECVQDMDHENMFWYRQDPGLGLRLIYFSYDVKMKEKGDIPEGYSVSREKKERFSLILESASTNQTSMYLCATRLAGVNNEQFFGPGTRLTVL.

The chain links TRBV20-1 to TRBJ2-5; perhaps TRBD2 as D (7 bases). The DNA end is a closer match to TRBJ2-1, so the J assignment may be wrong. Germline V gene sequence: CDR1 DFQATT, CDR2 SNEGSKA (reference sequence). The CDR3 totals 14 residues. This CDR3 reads CSARGGGSREDQFF. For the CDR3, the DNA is TGCAGTGCTAGAGGCGGGGGCTCCCGAGAGGACCAGTTCTTC.

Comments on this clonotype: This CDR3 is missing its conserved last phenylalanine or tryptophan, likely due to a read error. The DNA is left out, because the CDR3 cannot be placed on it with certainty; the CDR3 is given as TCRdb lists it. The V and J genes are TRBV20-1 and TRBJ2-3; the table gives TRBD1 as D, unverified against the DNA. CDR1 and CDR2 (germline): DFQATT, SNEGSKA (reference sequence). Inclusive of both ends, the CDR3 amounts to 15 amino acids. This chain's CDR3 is CRAGVRPGGGATPEV.

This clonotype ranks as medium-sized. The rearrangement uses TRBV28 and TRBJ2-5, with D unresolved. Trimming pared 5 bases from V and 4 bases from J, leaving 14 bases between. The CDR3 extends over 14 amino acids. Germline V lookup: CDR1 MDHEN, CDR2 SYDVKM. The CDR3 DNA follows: TGTGCCAGCAGTATCTCGTCTAGGATAGAGACCCAGTACTTC. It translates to CASSISSRIETQYF.

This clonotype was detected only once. The CDR3 nucleotides are TGCAGCGGCGACGAGGGGGTTGGTGAGACCCAGTACTTC. As protein: CSGDEGVGETQYF. V and J are TRBV29-1 and TRBJ2-5; D might be TRBD1 (6 bases). Trimming pared 7 bases from V and 5 bases from J, leaving 17 bases between. The CDR3 has 13 amino acids. Per germline, CDR1 SQVTM and CDR2 ANQGSEA.

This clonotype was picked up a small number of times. CDR3 in amino acids: CSVAQGEHEQYF. The CDR3, as DNA: TGCAGCGTTGCCCAGGGGGAACACGAGCAGTACTTC. V is TRBV29-1 and J is TRBJ2-7; TRBD1 matches 7 bases. This CDR3 spans 12 amino acids. The V gene's germline CDR1 is SQVTM and CDR2 ANQGSEA. The junction had 5 bases not matched to a gene; V was cut back by 4 bases and J by 5 bases.

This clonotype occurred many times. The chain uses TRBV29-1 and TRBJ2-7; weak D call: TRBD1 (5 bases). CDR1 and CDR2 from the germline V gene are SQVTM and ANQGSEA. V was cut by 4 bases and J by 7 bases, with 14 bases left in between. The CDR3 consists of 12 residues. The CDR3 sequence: CSVGGRDQEQYF. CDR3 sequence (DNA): TGCAGCGTTGGAGGCAGGGATCAGGAGCAGTACTTC.

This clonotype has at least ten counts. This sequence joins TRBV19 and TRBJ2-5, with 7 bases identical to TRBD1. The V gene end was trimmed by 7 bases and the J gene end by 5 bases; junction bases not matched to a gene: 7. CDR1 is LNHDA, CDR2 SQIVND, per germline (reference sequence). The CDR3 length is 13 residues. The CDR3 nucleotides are TGTGCCAGTACTCAGACAGGGTCCGAGACCCAGTACTTC. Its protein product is CASTQTGSETQYF.

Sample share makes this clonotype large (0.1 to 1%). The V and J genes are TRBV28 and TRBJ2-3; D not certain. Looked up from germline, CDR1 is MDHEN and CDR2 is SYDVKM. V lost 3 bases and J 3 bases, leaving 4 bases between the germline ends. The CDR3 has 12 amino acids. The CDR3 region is CASSLGTDTQYF. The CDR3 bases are TGTGCCAGCAGTTTGGGGACAGATACGCAGTATTTT.

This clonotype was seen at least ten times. The CDR3 bases are TGTGCCAGCAGCTTAGGATCCCTCCTTGGAGCGGGAGGGTGGAACATTCAGTACTTC. It specifies CASSLGSLLGAGGWNIQYF. This chain joins TRBV11-2 and TRBJ2-4; TRBD2 matches 10 bases. Germline CDR1 and CDR2: SGHAT and FQNNGV. The CDR3 runs to 19 residues. V was clipped by 1 base and J by 7 bases; unmatched bases: 16.

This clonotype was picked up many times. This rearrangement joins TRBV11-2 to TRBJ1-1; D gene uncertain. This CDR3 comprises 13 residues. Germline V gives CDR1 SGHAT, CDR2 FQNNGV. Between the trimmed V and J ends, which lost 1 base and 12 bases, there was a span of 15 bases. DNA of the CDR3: TGTGCCAGCAGCTTAGCAAACGGGGAAGAGACTTTCTTT. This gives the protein CASSLANGEETFF.

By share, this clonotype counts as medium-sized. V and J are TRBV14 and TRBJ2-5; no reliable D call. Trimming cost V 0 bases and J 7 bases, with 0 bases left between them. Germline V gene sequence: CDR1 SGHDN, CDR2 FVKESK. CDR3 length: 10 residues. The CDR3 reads CASSQETQYF. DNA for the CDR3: TGTGCCAGCAGCCAAGAGACCCAGTACTTC.

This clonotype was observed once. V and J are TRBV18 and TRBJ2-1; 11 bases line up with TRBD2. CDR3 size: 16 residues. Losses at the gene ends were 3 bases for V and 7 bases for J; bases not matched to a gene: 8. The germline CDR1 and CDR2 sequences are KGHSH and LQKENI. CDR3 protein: CASSPPGLAEVNEQFF. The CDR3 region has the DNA TGTGCCAGCTCACCCCCGGGACTAGCGGAAGTGAATGAGCAGTTCTTC.

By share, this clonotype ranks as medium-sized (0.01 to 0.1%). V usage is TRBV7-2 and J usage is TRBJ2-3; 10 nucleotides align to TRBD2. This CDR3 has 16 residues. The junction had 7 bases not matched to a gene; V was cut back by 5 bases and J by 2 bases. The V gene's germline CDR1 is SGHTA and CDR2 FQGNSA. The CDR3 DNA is TGTGCCAGCAGCCCAGGACTAGCGGTTTCCACAGATACGCAGTATTTT. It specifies CASSPGLAVSTDTQYF. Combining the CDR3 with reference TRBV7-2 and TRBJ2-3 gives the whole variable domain GAGVSQSPSNKVTEKGKDVELRCDPISGHTALYWYRQSLGQGLEFLIYFQGNSAPDKSGLPSDRFSAERTGGSVSTLTIQRTQQEDSAVYLCASSPGLAVSTDTQYFGPGTRLTVL.

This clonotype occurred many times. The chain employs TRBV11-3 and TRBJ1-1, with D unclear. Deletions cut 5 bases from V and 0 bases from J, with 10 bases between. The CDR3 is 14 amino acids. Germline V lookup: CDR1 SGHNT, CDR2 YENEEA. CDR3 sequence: CASSARHLNTEAFF. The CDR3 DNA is TGTGCCAGCAGCGCCCGACATTTGAACACTGAAGCTTTCTTT.

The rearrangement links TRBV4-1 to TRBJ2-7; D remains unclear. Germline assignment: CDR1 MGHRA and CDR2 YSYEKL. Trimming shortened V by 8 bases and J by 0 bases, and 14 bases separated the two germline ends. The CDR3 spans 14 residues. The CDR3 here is CASQEVSSSYEQYV. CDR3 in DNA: TGCGCCAGCCAAGAGGTTTCAAGCTCCTACGAGCAGTACGTC.

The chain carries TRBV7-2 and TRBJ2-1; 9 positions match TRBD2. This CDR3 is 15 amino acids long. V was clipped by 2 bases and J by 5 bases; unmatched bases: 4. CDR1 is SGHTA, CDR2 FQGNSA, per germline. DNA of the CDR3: TGTGCCAGCAGCTTACAAAGCGGGAGGAACAATGAGCAGTTCTTC. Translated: CASSLQSGRNNEQFF. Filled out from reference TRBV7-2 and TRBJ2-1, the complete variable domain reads GAGVSQSPSNKVTEKGKDVELRCDPISGHTALYWYRQSLGQGLEFLIYFQGNSAPDKSGLPSDRFSAERTGGSVSTLTIQRTQQEDSAVYLCASSLQSGRNNEQFFGPGTRLTVL.

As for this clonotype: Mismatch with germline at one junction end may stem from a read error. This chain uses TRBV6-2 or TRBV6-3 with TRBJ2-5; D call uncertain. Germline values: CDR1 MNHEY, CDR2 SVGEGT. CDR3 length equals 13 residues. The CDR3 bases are TGTACCAGCAGAGGAAGCGAAGAAGAGACCCAGTACTTC. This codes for CTSRGSEEETQYF.

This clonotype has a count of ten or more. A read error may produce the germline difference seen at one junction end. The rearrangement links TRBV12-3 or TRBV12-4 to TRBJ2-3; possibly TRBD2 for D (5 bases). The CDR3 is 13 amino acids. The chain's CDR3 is CACRRTSTDTQYF. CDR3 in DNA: TGTGCCTGCAGGAGGACTTCCACAGATACGCAGTATTTT.

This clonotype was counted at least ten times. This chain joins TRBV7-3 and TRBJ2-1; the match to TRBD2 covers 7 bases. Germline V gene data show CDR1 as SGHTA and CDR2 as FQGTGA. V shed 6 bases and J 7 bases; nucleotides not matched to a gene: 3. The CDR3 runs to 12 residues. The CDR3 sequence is CASSNSGNEQFF. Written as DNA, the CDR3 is TGTGCCAGCAGTAATAGCGGGAATGAGCAGTTCTTC.

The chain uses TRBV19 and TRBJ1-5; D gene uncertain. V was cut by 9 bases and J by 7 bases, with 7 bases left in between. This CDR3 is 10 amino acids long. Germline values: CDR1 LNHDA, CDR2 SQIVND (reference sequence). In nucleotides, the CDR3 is TGTGCCAGGGTGGGACAGCCCCAGCATTTT. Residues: CARVGQPQHF.

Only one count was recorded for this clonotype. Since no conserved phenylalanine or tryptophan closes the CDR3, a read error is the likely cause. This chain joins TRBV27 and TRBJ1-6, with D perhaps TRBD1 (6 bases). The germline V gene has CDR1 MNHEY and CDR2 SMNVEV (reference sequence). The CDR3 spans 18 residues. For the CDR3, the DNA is TGTTCCAGCCGTCCCTGGCCAGGGCATGGGGGCCGGAATTCACCCCTCCACGTT. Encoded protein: CSSRPWPGHGGRNSPLHV.

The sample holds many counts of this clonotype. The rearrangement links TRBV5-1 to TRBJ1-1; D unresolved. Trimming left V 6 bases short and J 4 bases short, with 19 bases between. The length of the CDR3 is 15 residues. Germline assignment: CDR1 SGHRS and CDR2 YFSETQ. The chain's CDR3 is CASNEGSFLSTEAFF. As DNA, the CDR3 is TGCGCCAGCAACGAAGGAAGTTTCCTGAGCACTGAAGCTTTCTTT.